Presented here are 10 T cell receptor beta chains from one specimen sequenced in a study of blood T cell repertoires in COVID-19. Sequencing was performed with immunoSEQ multiplex PCR; in TCRdb, only in-frame clones are kept and a portion is missing. The top ten hold around 7.5% of the sample, which has about 200,000 clones, about 80% seen once. Input material: PBMCs or T cells enriched from blood (not recorded which). The receptors originated from a man in his forties who had recovered from COVID-19.

The chain uses TRBV7-6 and TRBJ2-5, with TRBD1 identical over 7 bases. The CDR3 spans 14 residues. V lost 5 bases to trimming and J lost 2 bases; unmatched junction nucleotides: 5. In germline, CDR1 is SGHVS, CDR2 FNYEAQ. DNA for the CDR3: TGTGCCAGCAGCCCACCGGGACAGCAAGAGACCCAGTACTTC. Amino acid sequence: CASSPPGQQETQYF. The full variable domain, in which reference TRBV7-6 and TRBJ2-5 provide the parts outside the CDR3, is GAGVSQSPRYKVTKRGQDVALRCDPISGHVSLYWYRQALGQGPEFLTYFNYEAQQDKSGLPNDRFSAERPEGSISTLTIQRTEQRDSAMYRCASSPPGQQETQYFGPGTRLLVL.

The chain recombines TRBV3-1 (or the pseudogene TRBV3-2) with TRBJ2-7; 12 positions match TRBD2. The CDR3 loop spans 15 amino acids. V was clipped by 4 bases and J by 4 bases; unmatched bases: 5. The germline V gene has CDR1 LGHDT and CDR2 YNNKEL (reference sequence). CDR3 sequence (DNA): TGTGCCAGCAGCCCTCGGACTAGCGGGGCATACGAGCAGTACTTC. Residues: CASSPRTSGAYEQYF.

The rearrangement joins TRBV2 to TRBJ1-2, with a tentative D call TRBD1 (5 bases). The ends were cut back, 3 bases at V and 4 bases at J, with 12 bases in the middle. The germline V gene has CDR1 SNHLY and CDR2 FYNNEI. There are 14 residues in the CDR3. The CDR3 sequence is CASSDQGGGYGYTF. For the CDR3, the DNA is TGTGCCAGCAGTGATCAGGGTGGCGGCTATGGCTACACCTTC.

This chain joins TRBV7-9 and TRBJ1-2; D is uncertain. CDR3 size: 14 residues. From germline, CDR1 is SEHNR and CDR2 FQNEAQ (reference sequence). V shed 5 bases and J shed 3 bases, with 13 bases lying between them. The CDR3: CASSPSQLDYGYTF. The DNA of the CDR3 is TGTGCCAGCAGCCCTAGCCAGTTAGACTATGGCTACACCTTC.

The chain recombines TRBV11-2 with TRBJ2-7, with 8 bases identical to TRBD2. The CDR3 sequence is 15 residues long. Unmatched junction bases numbered 7, after V lost 5 bases and J lost 1 base. CDR1 and CDR2 (germline): SGHAT, FQNNGV. CDR3 coding DNA: TGTGCCAGCAGCCCGGGGAGCGGGAGTTCCTACGAGCAGTACTTC. Encoded protein: CASSPGSGSSYEQYF.

The genes are TRBV6-5 and TRBJ1-6; D may be TRBD1 (6 bases). V was clipped by 6 bases and J by 7 bases, with 13 bases between them. The length of the CDR3 is 14 residues. From germline, CDR1 is MNHEY and CDR2 SVGAGI. CDR3 residues: CASRNGGGNSPLHF. CDR3 nucleotide sequence: TGTGCCAGCAGAAACGGGGGGGGCAATTCACCCCTCCACTTT.

J is TRBJ1-2 and V is TRBV5-8; D is possibly TRBD1 (5 bases). Trimming removed 4 bases from V and 7 bases from J, with 11 bases in between. The CDR3 is 12 amino acids. Germline CDR1 SGHTS, CDR2 YDEGEE. CDR3 protein: CASSRGVGGYTF. CDR3 nucleotides: TGTGCCAGCAGCCGGGGGGTAGGTGGCTACACCTTC.

The J gene is TRBJ2-5, the V gene TRBV3-1 (or the pseudogene TRBV3-2); D unresolved. The V gene's germline CDR1 is LGHDT and CDR2 YNNKEL (reference sequence). V shed 7 bases and J shed 2 bases, with 14 bases lying between them. The CDR3 covers 14 residues. The CDR3 sequence is CASTKPGSQETQYF. In DNA form, the CDR3 reads TGTGCCAGCACGAAACCAGGTAGTCAAGAGACCCAGTACTTC.

The chain recombines TRBV5-1 with TRBJ1-1, with TRBD1 matching over 7 bases. Germline V gene lookup returns CDR1 SGHRS and CDR2 YFSETQ. J gave up 1 base and V 4 bases, and 10 bases lay outside the gene matches. The CDR3 has 16 residues. CDR3 region: CASSLRQGGANTEAFF. CDR3 DNA: TGCGCCAGCAGCCTTAGACAGGGCGGCGCGAACACTGAAGCTTTCTTT.

The V gene is TRBV5-1, the J gene TRBJ2-3, with D maybe TRBD1 (5 bases). Germline V gene lookup returns CDR1 SGHRS and CDR2 YFSETQ. This CDR3 has 15 residues. With 0 bases removed from V and 5 bases from J, the gap between germline ends came to 13 bases. CDR3 in DNA: TGCGCCAGCAGCTTGGACCTCTCCACAGGAGATACGCAGTATTTT. Its translation is CASSLDLSTGDTQYF. Full variable domain (outside the CDR3, taken from reference TRBV5-1 and TRBJ2-3): KAGVTQTPRYLIKTRGQQVTLSCSPISGHRSVSWYQQTPGQGLQFLFEYFSETQRNKGNFPGRFSGRQFSNSRSEMNVSTLELGDSALYLCASSLDLSTGDTQYFGPGTRLTVL.